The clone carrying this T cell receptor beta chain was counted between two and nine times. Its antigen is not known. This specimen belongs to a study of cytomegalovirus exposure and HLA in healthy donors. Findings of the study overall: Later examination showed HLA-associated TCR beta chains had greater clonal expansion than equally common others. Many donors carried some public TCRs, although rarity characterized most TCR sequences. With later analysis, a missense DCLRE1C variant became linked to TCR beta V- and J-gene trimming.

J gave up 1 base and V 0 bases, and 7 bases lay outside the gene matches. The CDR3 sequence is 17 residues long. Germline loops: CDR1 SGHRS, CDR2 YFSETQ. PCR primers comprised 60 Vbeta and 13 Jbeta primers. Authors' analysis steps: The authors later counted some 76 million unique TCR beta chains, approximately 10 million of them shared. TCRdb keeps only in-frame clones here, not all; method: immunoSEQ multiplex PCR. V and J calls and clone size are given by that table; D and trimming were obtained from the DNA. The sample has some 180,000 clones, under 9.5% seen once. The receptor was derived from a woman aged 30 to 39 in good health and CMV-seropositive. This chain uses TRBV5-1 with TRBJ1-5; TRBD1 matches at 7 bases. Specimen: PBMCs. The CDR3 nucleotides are TGCGCCAGCAGCTTGGGCCCGACAGGGTCGAGCAATCAGCCCCAGCATTTT. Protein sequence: CASSLGPTGSSNQPQHF.